The 5 T cell receptor beta chains below were found in one sample sequenced in a study of OX40 agonist ivuxolimab in advanced cancers. Clones were read by immunoSEQ multiplex PCR, and TCRdb kept only the in-frame ones, dropping some. This table holds 35,000 to 45,000 clones, 88% found once. The sequenced sample was CD4+ or CD8+ T cells sorted from blood, obtained in a trial of the OX40 agonist ivuxolimab. The receptors were gathered from an adult with an advanced solid tumor such as melanoma, head and neck, liver or kidney cancer.

In nucleotides, the CDR3 is TGTGCCTGGAGTGTAGGGGGTTATAGCTCCTATAATTCACCCCTCCACTTT. It encodes CAWSVGGYSSYNSPLHF. The rearrangement uses TRBV30 and TRBJ1-6; TRBD1 might be the D (6 bases). The CDR3 totals 17 residues. Germline CDR1 GTSNPN, CDR2 SVGIG (reference sequence). V was shortened by 0 bases and J by 0 bases, with 12 bases between the two germline ends.

The rearrangement uses TRBV7-7 and TRBJ2-5; D is uncertain. The V end was cut by 2 bases, the J end by 0 bases, with 16 bases between. This CDR3 comprises 17 residues. In germline, CDR1 is SSHAT, CDR2 FNYEAQ (reference sequence). Here the CDR3 reads CASSLTPRSTYQETQYF. The CDR3 DNA reads TGTGCCAGCAGCTTAACCCCCAGATCGACGTACCAAGAGACCCAGTACTTC.

The V gene is TRBV10-2, the J gene TRBJ2-1; 12 bases line up with TRBD1. CDR1 and CDR2 (germline): WSHSY, SAAADI. The length of the CDR3 is 15 residues. J lost 8 bases, V lost 6 bases, and 8 bases had no gene match. The chain's CDR3 is CASSGGQGAPDEQFF. In DNA, the CDR3 is TGCGCCAGCAGCGGGGGACAGGGGGCGCCCGATGAGCAGTTCTTC.

Only a few counts were recorded for this clone. V and J are TRBV7-6 and TRBJ1-1; D gene unclear. CDR1 and CDR2 from the germline V gene are SGHVS and FNYEAQ. The CDR3 totals 16 residues. The V end was cut by 1 base, the J end by 0 bases, with 12 bases between. CDR3 loop: CASSLVPGLMNTEAFF. The CDR3 DNA reads TGTGCCAGCAGCTTAGTTCCGGGTCTGATGAACACTGAAGCTTTCTTT.

The V gene is TRBV2, the J gene TRBJ2-3; D gene unclear. Germline CDR1 is SNHLY and CDR2 is FYNNEI. The CDR3 runs 12 residues. Trimming cost V 7 bases and J 1 base, with 6 bases left between them. The CDR3 coding sequence is TGTGCCAGCACCCCCCGCACAGATACGCAGTATTTT. Amino acids: CASTPRTDTQYF.